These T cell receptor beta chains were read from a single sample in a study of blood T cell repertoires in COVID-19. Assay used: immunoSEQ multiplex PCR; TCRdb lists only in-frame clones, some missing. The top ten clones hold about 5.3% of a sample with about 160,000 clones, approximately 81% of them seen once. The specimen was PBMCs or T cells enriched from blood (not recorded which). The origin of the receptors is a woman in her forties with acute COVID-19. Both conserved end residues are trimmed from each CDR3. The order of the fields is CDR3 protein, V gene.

ASNQRGARGTDTQY	TRBV14
ASSRLRTGGTGELF	TRBV4-1
ASGTNPGQVFGAIRTDTQY	TRBV12-5
ASSEWGWVAGGMNEQY	TRBV10-2
ASGVGGWTEAF	TRBV6-5
ASSTLGGEGYT	TRBV7-2
ATSRDSLSSPREKLF	TRBV15
ASSKQRGGAPNEKLF	TRBV2
ASRPGRHQETQY	TRBV6-5
ASRKSIAAPYGYT	TRBV21-1
ASSQDYSGQDSPFA	TRBV3-1/TRBV3-2
ASSYELNNSPLH	TRBV6-5
ASSGPGQNTEAF	TRBV9
ARSLKNRTDSNQPQH	TRBV5-3
ATSRGGGGGGTEAF	TRBV15
ASSLGTRTSGANVLT	TRBV7-2
ASSSGLAGVETQY	TRBV6-6
ASSYRGPGELF	TRBV6-1
ASAMGGSGNTIY	TRBV12-5
ASSRLSGRGSSTDTQY	TRBV2
ASNMAARTGENTIY	TRBV2
ASSATSGRVPDTQY	TRBV7-9
ASSPDGGAYNEQF	TRBV5-4
ASSQERVGARGYT	TRBV4-2
ASSLDSSTDTQY	TRBV7-3
ASSGRRDISYEQY	TRBV25-1
ASSEIGTANSPLH	TRBV6-1
ASSLFAQIEAF	TRBV12-3/TRBV12-4
ATSAGRELF	TRBV24-1
ASSLGSSGKETQY	TRBV5-1
ATSETYNEQF	TRBV24-1
ASSQDRAGGPRNEQF	TRBV14
ASSLGWAGNSYNEQF	TRBV7-3
ASSYGSGFIYGYT	TRBV6-5
ASSQGQAGLYTGELF	TRBV5-1
ASSTQSTGSYEQY	TRBV19
ASSRASGLGNSPLH	TRBV5-6
SVDGQGYNEQF	TRBV29-1
ASSFAGTGNMNTEAF	TRBV5-6
ASSRWMEVLAAGELF	TRBV7-9
ASSQGGSPRPF	TRBV3-1/TRBV3-2
ATSRGNSPLH	TRBV19
AWSVRGGSYEQY	TRBV30
ASSYPSRQRVNEKLF	TRBV6-2/TRBV6-3
ASSLGQGDKNIQY	TRBV5-1
ASSSITGVEAF	TRBV7-9
ASSQDPPGQGRARNTEAF	TRBV4-1
ASSLGQGGESEKLF	TRBV5-4